Listed below are T cell receptor delta chains from one sample, sequenced in a study of human gamma delta and Vdelta1 T cells. TCRdb re-called clones from the PCR reads via CATT. The profile shows fewer than 15,000 delta-chain clones, roughly 53% of them singletons. These receptors' targets are unknown. The source material was Vdelta1 gamma-delta T cells from blood grown in culture (DOT cells). These receptors were obtained from a human donor in good health. The CDR3 runs from the conserved cysteine through the conserved F or W. The order of the fields is J gene, clone size, D gene, V gene, CDR3 DNA, CDR3 protein. A D gene is named only where the DNA matches it firmly. Size is omitted from some rows. Given values are once, few, many or a class for expanded clones.

j_gene: TRDJ1
abundance: .
d_gene: TRDD3
v_gene: TRDV1
CDR3nt: TGTGCTCTTGTGTTAATCCTACGTCTGGGGGATACGATGGACACCGATAAACTCATCTTT
CDR3aa: CALVLILRLGDTMDTDKLIF

j_gene: TRDJ1
abundance: few
d_gene: TRDD3
v_gene: TRDV1
CDR3nt: TGTGCTCTTGGGGATTATTACTCTCGATCAGGATACGAGTTACTTTTAGATAAACTCATCTTT
CDR3aa: CALGDYYSRSGYELLLDKLIF

j_gene: TRDJ1
abundance: .
d_gene: .
v_gene: TRDV1
CDR3nt: TGTGCTCTTGGGGAAGTGTGGGCTGACGGGTACACCGATAAACTCATCTTT
CDR3aa: CALGEVWADGYTDKLIF

j_gene: TRDJ1
abundance: few
d_gene: .
v_gene: TRDV1
CDR3nt: TGTGCTCTTGGGCCTTACCCTTCGCGGCTGAGCTGGGCGGATAAACTCATCTTT
CDR3aa: CALGPYPSRLSWADKLIF

j_gene: TRDJ3
abundance: .
d_gene: .
v_gene: TRDV1
CDR3nt: TGTGCTCTTGGGGAACTTGTCCTTTCCAGCTCCTGGGACACCCGACAGATGTTTTTC
CDR3aa: CALGELVLSSSWDTRQMFF

j_gene: TRDJ1
abundance: few
d_gene: .
v_gene: TRDV1
CDR3nt: TGTGCTCTTGGGGAAGCCCCATCTTCCTGGTCGTACACCGATAAACTCATCTTT
CDR3aa: CALGEAPSSWSYTDKLIF

j_gene: TRDJ1
abundance: .
d_gene: TRDD3
v_gene: TRDV1
CDR3nt: TGTGCTCTTGGGGACTCTCGTCTGGGTCCAGGGGATAATGAGGAGGAGTTTTTAAAACTCATCTTT
CDR3aa: CALGDSRLGPGDNEEEFLKLIF

j_gene: TRDJ4
abundance: .
d_gene: .
v_gene: TRDV1
CDR3nt: TGTGCTCTTGGGGATCGTGGCCCCCGATTCCCCGACTCGGGACCCCTGATCTTT
CDR3aa: CALGDRGPRFPDSGPLIF

j_gene: TRDJ1
abundance: .
d_gene: TRDD3
v_gene: TRDV1
CDR3nt: TGTGCTCTTGGGGAACCAGAACTATCCTGGGGGAGCACCGATAAACTCATCTTT
CDR3aa: CALGEPELSWGSTDKLIF

j_gene: TRDJ1
abundance: .
d_gene: .
v_gene: TRDV1
CDR3nt: TGTGCTCTTGGGGAGCGGAATAGATCCCGACGATGGGGCCTGGGTACCGATAAACTCATCTTT
CDR3aa: CALGERNRSRRWGLGTDKLIF

j_gene: TRDJ1
abundance: .
d_gene: .
v_gene: TRDV1
CDR3nt: TGTGCTCTTGGGGAACTTTTTCCCCCTACGTACCCTGCAATGGGGGGTACCGATAAACTCATCTTT
CDR3aa: CALGELFPPTYPAMGGTDKLIF

j_gene: TRDJ1
abundance: .
d_gene: TRDD3
v_gene: TRDV1
CDR3nt: TGTGCTCTTGGGGAACGTCCCGAGGGACTACTTACTGGGGGATCATACACCGATAAACTCATCTTT
CDR3aa: CALGERPEGLLTGGSYTDKLIF

j_gene: TRDJ1
abundance: few
d_gene: TRDD3
v_gene: TRDV1
CDR3nt: TGTGCTCTTGGGGAACTCTTCCGTACTGGGGGACCGGGATACACCGATAAACTCATCTTT
CDR3aa: CALGELFRTGGPGYTDKLIF

j_gene: TRDJ1
abundance: .
d_gene: .
v_gene: TRDV1
CDR3nt: TGTGCTCTTGGGTCATTTCCTACGGGGATCGGAAAGTACACCGATAAACTCATCTTT
CDR3aa: CALGSFPTGIGKYTDKLIF

j_gene: TRDJ1
abundance: .
d_gene: TRDD3
v_gene: TRDV1
CDR3nt: TGTGCTCTTGAACCTGTCAAAAGCTGGGGGATACTGCCCACCGATAAACTCATCTTT
CDR3aa: CALEPVKSWGILPTDKLIF

j_gene: TRDJ1
abundance: .
d_gene: .
v_gene: TRDV1
CDR3nt: TGTGCTCTTGGGGAACTCCCTCCTGGGGTCCCTCGGGGAAACGCCGATAAACTCATCTTT
CDR3aa: CALGELPPGVPRGNADKLIF

j_gene: TRDJ1
abundance: .
d_gene: TRDD3
v_gene: TRDV1
CDR3nt: TGTGCTCTTGGGGATAGAGACCTTCCTTCGTTTACTGGGGGAGACAACACCGATAAACTCATCTTT
CDR3aa: CALGDRDLPSFTGGDNTDKLIF